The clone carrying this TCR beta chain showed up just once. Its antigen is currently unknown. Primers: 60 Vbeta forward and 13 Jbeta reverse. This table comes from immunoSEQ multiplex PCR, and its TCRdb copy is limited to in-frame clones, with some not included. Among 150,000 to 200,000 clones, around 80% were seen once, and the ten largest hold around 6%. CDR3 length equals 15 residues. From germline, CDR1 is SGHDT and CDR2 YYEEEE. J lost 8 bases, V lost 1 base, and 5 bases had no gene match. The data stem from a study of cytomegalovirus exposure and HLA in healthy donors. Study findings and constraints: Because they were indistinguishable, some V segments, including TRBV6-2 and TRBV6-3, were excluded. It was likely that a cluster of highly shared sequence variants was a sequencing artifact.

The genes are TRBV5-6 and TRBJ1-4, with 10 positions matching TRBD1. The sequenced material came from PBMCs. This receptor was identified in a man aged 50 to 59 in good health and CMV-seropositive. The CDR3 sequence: CASSLRQGAREKLFF. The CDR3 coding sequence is TGTGCCAGCAGCTTGCGACAGGGGGCGAGAGAAAAACTGTTTTTT.